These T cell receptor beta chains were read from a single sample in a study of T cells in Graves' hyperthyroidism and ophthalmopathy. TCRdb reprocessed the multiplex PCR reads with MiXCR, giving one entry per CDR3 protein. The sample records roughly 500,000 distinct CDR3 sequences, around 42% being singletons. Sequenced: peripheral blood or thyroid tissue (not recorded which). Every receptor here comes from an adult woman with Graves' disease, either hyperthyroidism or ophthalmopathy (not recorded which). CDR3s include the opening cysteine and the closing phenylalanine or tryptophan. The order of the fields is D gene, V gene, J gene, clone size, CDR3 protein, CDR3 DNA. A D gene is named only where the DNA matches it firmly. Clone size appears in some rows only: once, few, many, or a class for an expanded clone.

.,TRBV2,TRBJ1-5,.,CASSDYGRSHQPQHF,TGTGCCAGCAGTGACTACGGCAGAAGCCATCAGCCCCAGCATTTT
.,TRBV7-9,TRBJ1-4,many,CASTSIWETNEKLFF,TGTGCCAGCACTTCGATCTGGGAAACTAATGAAAAACTGTTTTTT
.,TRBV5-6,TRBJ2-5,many,CASSKYSEEETQYF,TGTGCCAGCAGCAAGTACAGCGAGGAAGAGACCCAGTACTTC
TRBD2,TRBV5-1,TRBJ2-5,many,CASSLDLSGSGRETQYF,TGCGCCAGCAGCTTGGATTTGAGCGGGAGCGGCCGGGAGACCCAGTACTTC
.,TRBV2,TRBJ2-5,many,CASRFGETQYF,TGTGCCAGCAGGTTCGGGGAGACCCAGTACTTC
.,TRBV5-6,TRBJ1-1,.,CASSVPDTEAFF,TGTGCCAGCAGCGTACCAGACACTGAAGCTTTCTTT
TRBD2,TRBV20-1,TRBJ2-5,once,CSASGLAGGQETQYF,TGCAGTGCTTCCGGACTAGCGGGGGGACAAGAGACCCAGTACTTC
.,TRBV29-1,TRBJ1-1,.,CSASREDTEAFF,TGCAGTGCGTCGAGGGAGGACACTGAGGCTTTCTTT
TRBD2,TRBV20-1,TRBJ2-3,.,CSASSGEADTQYF,TGCAGTGCTAGTAGCGGGGAAGCAGATACGCAGTATTTT
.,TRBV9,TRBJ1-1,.,CASSVGLEGNTEAFF,TGTGCCAGCAGCGTCGGACTAGAGGGGAACACTGAAGCTTTCTTT
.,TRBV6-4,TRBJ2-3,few,CASSDGVTDTQYF,TGTGCCAGCAGTGACGGGGTCACAGATACGCAGTATTTT
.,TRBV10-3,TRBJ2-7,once,CAISDEGSYEQYF,TGTGCCATCAGTGATGAGGGCTCCTACGAGCAGTACTTC
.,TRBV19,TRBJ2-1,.,CASSEVVYNEQFF,TGTGCCAGTAGTGAGGTGGTTTACAATGAGCAGTTCTTC
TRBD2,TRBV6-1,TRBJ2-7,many,CASKSGIISYEQYF,TGTGCCAGCAAGAGCGGGATCATCTCCTACGAGCAGTACTTC
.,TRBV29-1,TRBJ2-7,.,CSVDSGTGLYEQYF,TGCAGCGTTGATAGCGGGACAGGCCTCTACGAGCAGTACTTC
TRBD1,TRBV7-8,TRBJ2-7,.,CASSPTRPGQGANEQYF,TGTGCCAGCAGCCCAACCCGCCCGGGACAGGGGGCCAACGAGCAGTACTTC
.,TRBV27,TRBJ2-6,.,CASSWSANVLTF,TGTGCCAGCAGTTGGTCGGCCAACGTCCTGACTTTC
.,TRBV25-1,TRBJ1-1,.,CASSESAHRLRAFF,TGTGCCAGCAGTGAAAGCGCTCACCGGTTGAGAGCTTTCTTT
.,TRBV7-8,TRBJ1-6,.,CASSFVSGRGDSPLHF,TGTGCCAGCAGCTTCGTGAGCGGGAGGGGGGACTCACCCCTCCACTTT
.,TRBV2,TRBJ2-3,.,CASSEVSTDTQYF,TGTGCCAGCAGTGAAGTTAGCACGGATACGCAGTATTTT
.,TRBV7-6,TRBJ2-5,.,CASSLVRSQETQYF,TGTGCCAGCAGCTTAGTTCGGAGCCAAGAGACCCAGTACTTC
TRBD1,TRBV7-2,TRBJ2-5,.,CASSLRQGGGTQYF,TGTGCCAGCAGCTTACGACAGGGTGGTGGGACCCAGTACTTC
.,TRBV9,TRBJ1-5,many,CASSVDGYQPQHF,TGTGCCAGCAGCGTAGACGGTTATCAGCCCCAGCATTTT
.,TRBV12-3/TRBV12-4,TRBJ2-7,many,CASSATGVGYEQYF,TGTGCCAGCAGTGCCACCGGGGTGGGCTACGAGCAGTACTTC
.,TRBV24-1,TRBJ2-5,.,CATSDPGEGQETQYF,TGTGCCACCAGTGATCCGGGAGAGGGTCAAGAGACCCAGTACTTC
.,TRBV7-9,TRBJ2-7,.,CASSLDEGYYEQYF,TGTGCCAGCAGCTTAGATGAGGGGTACTACGAGCAGTACTTC